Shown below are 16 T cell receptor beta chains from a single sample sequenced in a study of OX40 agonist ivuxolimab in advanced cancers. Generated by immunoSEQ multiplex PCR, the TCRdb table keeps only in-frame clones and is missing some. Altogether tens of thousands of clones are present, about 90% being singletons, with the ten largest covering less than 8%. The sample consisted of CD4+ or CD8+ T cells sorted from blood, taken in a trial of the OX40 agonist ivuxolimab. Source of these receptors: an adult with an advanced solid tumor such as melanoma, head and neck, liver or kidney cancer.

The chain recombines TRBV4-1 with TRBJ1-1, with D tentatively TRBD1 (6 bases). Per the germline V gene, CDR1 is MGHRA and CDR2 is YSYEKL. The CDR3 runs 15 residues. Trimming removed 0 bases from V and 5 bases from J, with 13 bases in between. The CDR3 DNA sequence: TGCGCCAGCAGCCAAGACAGGGGTTTCGAGACTGAAGCTTTCTTT. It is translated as CASSQDRGFETEAFF.

CDR3 DNA: TGCGCCAGCAGGGGGGGGGCCGGTAATGAGCAGTTCTTC. It codes for CASRGGAGNEQFF. This sequence joins TRBV10-2 and TRBJ2-1, with a weak D call TRBD2 (7 bases). The CDR3 loop spans 13 amino acids. The germline V gene encodes CDR1 WSHSY and CDR2 SAAADI. The V end was cut by 6 bases, the J end by 7 bases, with 13 bases between.

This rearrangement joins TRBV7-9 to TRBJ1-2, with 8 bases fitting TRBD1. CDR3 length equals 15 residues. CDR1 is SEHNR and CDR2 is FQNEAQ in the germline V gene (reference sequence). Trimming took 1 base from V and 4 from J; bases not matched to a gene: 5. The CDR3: CASSLEDREAYGYTF. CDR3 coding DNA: TGTGCCAGCAGCTTAGAGGACAGGGAAGCCTATGGCTACACCTTC.

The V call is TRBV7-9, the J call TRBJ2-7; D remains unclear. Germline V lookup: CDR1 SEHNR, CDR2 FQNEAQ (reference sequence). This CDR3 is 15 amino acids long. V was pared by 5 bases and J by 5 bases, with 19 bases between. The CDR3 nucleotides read TGTGCCAGCAGCCTATTGGTTTCAGGATTTCACGAGCAGTACTTC. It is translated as CASSLLVSGFHEQYF.

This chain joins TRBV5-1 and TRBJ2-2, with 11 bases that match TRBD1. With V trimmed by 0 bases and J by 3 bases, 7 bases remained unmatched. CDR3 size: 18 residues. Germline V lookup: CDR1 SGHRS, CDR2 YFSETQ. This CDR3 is CASSLGRTGGSYTGELFF. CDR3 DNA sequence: TGCGCCAGCAGCTTGGGACGGACAGGGGGCAGCTACACCGGGGAGCTGTTTTTT. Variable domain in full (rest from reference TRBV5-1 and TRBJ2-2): KAGVTQTPRYLIKTRGQQVTLSCSPISGHRSVSWYQQTPGQGLQFLFEYFSETQRNKGNFPGRFSGRQFSNSRSEMNVSTLELGDSALYLCASSLGRTGGSYTGELFFGEGSRLTVL.

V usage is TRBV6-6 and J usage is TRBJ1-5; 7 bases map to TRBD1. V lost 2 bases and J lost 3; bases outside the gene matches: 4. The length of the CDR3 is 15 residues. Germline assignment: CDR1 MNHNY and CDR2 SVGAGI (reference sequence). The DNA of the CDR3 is TGTGCCAGCAGTTACCTCGGGACAGCCAATCAGCCCCAGCATTTT. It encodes CASSYLGTANQPQHF.

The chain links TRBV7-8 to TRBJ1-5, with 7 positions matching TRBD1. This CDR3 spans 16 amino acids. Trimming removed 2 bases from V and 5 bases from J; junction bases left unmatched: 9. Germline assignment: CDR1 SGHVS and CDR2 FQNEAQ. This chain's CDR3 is CASSLNTGAMDQPQHF. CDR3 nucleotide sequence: TGTGCCAGCAGCTTAAATACAGGGGCGATGGATCAGCCCCAGCATTTT. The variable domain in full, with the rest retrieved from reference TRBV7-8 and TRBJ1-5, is GAGVSQSPRYKVAKRGQDVALRCDPISGHVSLFWYQQALGQGPEFLTYFQNEAQLDKSGLPSDRFFAERPEGSVSTLKIQRTQQEDSAVYLCASSLNTGAMDQPQHFGDGTRLSIL.

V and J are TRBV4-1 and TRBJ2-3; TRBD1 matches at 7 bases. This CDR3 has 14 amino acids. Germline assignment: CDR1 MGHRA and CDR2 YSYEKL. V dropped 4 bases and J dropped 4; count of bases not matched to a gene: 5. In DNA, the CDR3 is TGCGCCAGCAGCCTCGACAGGGCCCCAGATACGCAGTATTTT. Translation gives CASSLDRAPDTQYF.

CDR3 sequence reads: CASSFDRERTEAFF. CDR3 DNA sequence: TGTGCCAGCAGTTTCGACAGGGAGCGAACTGAAGCTTTCTTT. This chain uses TRBV25-1 with TRBJ1-1, with 7 bases aligning to TRBD1. The CDR3 has 14 residues. Germline V gene sequence: CDR1 MGHDK, CDR2 SYGVNS. V lost 5 bases and J lost 5; bases outside the gene matches: 8.

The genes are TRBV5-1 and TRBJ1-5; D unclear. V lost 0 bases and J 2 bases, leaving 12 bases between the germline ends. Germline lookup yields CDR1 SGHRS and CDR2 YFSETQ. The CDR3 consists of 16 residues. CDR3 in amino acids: CASSLDVKLGNQPQHF. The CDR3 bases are TGCGCCAGCAGCTTGGACGTCAAACTGGGCAATCAGCCCCAGCATTTT.

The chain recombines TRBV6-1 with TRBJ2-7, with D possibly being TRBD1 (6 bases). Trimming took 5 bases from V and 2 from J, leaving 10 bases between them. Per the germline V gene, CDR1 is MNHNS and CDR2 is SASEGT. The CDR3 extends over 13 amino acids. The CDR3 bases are TGTGCCAGCAGTACCCGGACAGCCTACGAGCAGTACTTC. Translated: CASSTRTAYEQYF.

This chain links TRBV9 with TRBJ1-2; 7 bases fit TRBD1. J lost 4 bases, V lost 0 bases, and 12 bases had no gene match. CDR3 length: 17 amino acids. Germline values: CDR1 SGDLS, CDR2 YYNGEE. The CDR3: CASSVAGGGQKVYGYTF. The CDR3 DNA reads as TGTGCCAGCAGCGTAGCCGGCGGGGGACAGAAGGTCTATGGCTACACCTTC.

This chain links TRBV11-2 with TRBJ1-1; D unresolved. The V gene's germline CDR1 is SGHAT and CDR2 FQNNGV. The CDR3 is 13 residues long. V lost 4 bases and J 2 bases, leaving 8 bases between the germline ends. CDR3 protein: CASSSQKNTEAFF. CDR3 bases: TGTGCCAGCAGCTCCCAAAAAAACACTGAAGCTTTCTTT.

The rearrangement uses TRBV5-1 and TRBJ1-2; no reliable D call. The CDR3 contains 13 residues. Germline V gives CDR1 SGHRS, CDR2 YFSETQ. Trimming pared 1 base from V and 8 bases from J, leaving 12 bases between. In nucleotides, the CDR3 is TGCGCCAGCAGCTTGAAAACAGCGGGAGGCTACACCTTC. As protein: CASSLKTAGGYTF.

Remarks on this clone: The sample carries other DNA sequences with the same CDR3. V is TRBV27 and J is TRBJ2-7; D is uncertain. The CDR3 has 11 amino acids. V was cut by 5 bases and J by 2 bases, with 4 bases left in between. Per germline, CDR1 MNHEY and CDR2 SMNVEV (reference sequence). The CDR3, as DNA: TGTGCCAGCAGTACCCCCTACGAGCAGTACTTC. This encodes CASSTPYEQYF.

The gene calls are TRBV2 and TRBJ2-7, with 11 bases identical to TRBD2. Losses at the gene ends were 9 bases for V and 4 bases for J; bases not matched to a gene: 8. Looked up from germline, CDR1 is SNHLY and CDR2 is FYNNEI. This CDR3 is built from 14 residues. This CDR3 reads CASPGTSGSYEQYF. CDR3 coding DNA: TGTGCCAGTCCAGGCACTAGCGGGAGTTACGAGCAGTACTTC.